This is a list of T cell receptor beta chains from one sample in a study of CD8 T cells in Susac syndrome. TCRdb reanalysed the immunoSEQ multiplex PCR reads using MiXCR and keeps one entry per CDR3 protein. The repertoire has around 300,000 distinct CDR3 sequences, 85% of them found once; the top ten carry roughly 0.21%. What was sequenced was CD8+ T cells from PBMCs. Every receptor here comes from a human donor with multiple sclerosis. The CDR3 runs from the conserved cysteine through the conserved F or W. D genes are given only for firm matches. Rows may omit the clone size; those that give it use once, few, many or a size class.

D	V	J	size	CDR3	DNA
NA	TRBV13	TRBJ2-1	NA	CASSLWGARLSYNEQFF	TGTGCCAGCAGCTTATGGGGGGCGCGACTCTCCTACAATGAGCAGTTCTTC
NA	TRBV7-8	TRBJ1-3	NA	CASSSRRSGNTIYF	TGTGCCAGCAGCTCGAGACGCTCTGGAAACACCATATATTTT
TRBD1	TRBV4-3	TRBJ2-5	NA	CASSQSEDRGKQTQYF	TGCGCCAGCAGCCAGTCGGAGGACAGGGGTAAACAGACCCAGTACTTC
NA	TRBV2	TRBJ1-2	NA	CASTEGSYGYTF	TGTGCCAGCACCGAGGGAAGCTATGGCTACACCTTC
TRBD1	TRBV3-1	TRBJ2-7	once	CASSQSGTGLYEQYF	TGTGCCAGCAGCCAGTCCGGGACAGGGCTCTACGAGCAGTACTTC
NA	TRBV20-1	TRBJ2-1	NA	CSASRGVQIFDEQFF	TGCAGTGCTAGTCGCGGGGTTCAGATTTTCGATGAGCAGTTCTTC
NA	TRBV19	TRBJ1-4	NA	CASRESEKLFF	TGTGCCAGTAGGGAGAGTGAAAAACTGTTTTTT
TRBD2	TRBV4-1	TRBJ2-7	few	CASSQVRATSGRGEQYF	TGCGCCAGCAGCCAAGTGAGAGCGACTAGCGGGAGGGGAGAGCAGTACTTC
NA	TRBV12-3/TRBV12-4	TRBJ1-4	NA	CASSFLATNEKLFF	TGTGCCAGCAGTTTCCTAGCAACTAATGAAAAACTGTTTTTT
NA	TRBV20-1	TRBJ1-2	NA	CSARGSGDGYTF	TGCAGTGCTAGAGGGTCAGGGGACGGCTACACCTTC
NA	TRBV29-1	TRBJ2-1	NA	CSVEGGLYNDQFF	TGCAGCGTGGAAGGGGGGCTCTACAATGATCAGTTCTTC
TRBD2	TRBV7-6	TRBJ2-7	NA	CASSWTSGRGNEQYF	TGTGCCAGCAGCTGGACTAGCGGGAGAGGGAACGAGCAGTACTTC
NA	TRBV28	TRBJ2-7	NA	CASSYGESSYEQYF	TGTGCCAGCAGTTATGGGGAAAGCTCCTACGAGCAGTACTTC
NA	TRBV7-9	TRBJ2-7	NA	CASSSPGGGYEQYF	TGTGCCAGCAGCTCCCCCGGGGGCGGCTACGAGCAGTACTTC
NA	TRBV14	TRBJ2-7	few	CASSQYIEQYF	TGTGCCAGCAGCCAATACATTGAGCAGTACTTC
TRBD1	TRBV20-1	TRBJ2-7	NA	CSASQGTRQYF	TGCAGTGCGTCACAGGGGACGAGGCAGTACTTC
NA	TRBV29-1	TRBJ1-2	once	CSVWETHRYTF	TGCAGCGTTTGGGAGACCCATCGTTACACCTTC
NA	TRBV7-2	TRBJ2-7	many	CASSLEAQYEQYF	TGTGCCAGCAGCTTAGAAGCCCAATACGAGCAGTACTTC
NA	TRBV7-9	TRBJ2-3	NA	CASSFTLAGADTQYF	TGTGCCAGCAGCTTTACACTAGCCGGGGCAGATACGCAGTATTTT
TRBD1	TRBV6-2/TRBV6-3	TRBJ1-2	once	CASSYSLGTGGTGYTF	TGTGCCAGCAGTTACTCACTCGGGACAGGTGGGACTGGCTACACCTTC
TRBD2	TRBV10-3	TRBJ2-3	NA	CAISTGLATGTDTQYF	TGTGCCATCAGTACCGGACTAGCCACTGGGACAGATACGCAGTATTTT
NA	TRBV10-3	TRBJ2-3	NA	CAISSSGPTDTQYF	TGTGCCATCTCTTCCAGCGGCCCCACAGATACGCAGTATTTT
NA	TRBV4-3	TRBJ1-1	NA	CASSQGHPGASLAEAFF	TGCGCCAGCAGCCAAGGGCATCCCGGGGCGTCCCTAGCGGAAGCTTTCTTT
TRBD2	TRBV24-1	TRBJ2-1	NA	CATSDPGTSGRAPQFF	TGTGCCACCAGTGATCCCGGGACTAGCGGGAGGGCCCCCCAGTTCTTC
TRBD1	TRBV28	TRBJ1-4	NA	CASSLTGNEKLFF	TGTGCCAGCAGTCTGACAGGGAATGAAAAACTGTTTTTT
TRBD1	TRBV5-5	TRBJ2-5	NA	CASSLYGQGGETQYF	TGTGCCAGCAGCTTGTATGGACAGGGTGGGGAGACCCAGTACTTC
NA	TRBV12-5	TRBJ2-2	NA	CASGFGTSGELFF	TGTGCTAGTGGTTTTGGTACCTCCGGGGAGCTGTTTTTT
TRBD1	TRBV3-1	TRBJ2-7	NA	CASSQPGTVYEQYF	TGTGCCAGCAGCCAGCCGGGGACAGTATACGAGCAGTACTTC
NA	TRBV12-3/TRBV12-4	TRBJ2-7	NA	CASSLGPPGLTWGEQYF	TGTGCCAGCAGCTTAGGCCCCCCGGGACTGACTTGGGGCGAGCAGTACTTC
NA	TRBV9	TRBJ2-1	NA	CASSVDPSYNEQFF	TGTGCCAGCAGCGTGGATCCTAGCTACAATGAGCAGTTCTTC
NA	TRBV12-3/TRBV12-4	TRBJ2-1	NA	CASSSQMTEIKFF	TGTGCCAGCAGCTCCCAAATGACAGAAATCAAGTTCTTC
NA	TRBV28	TRBJ2-7	NA	CASSSHSYEQYF	TGTGCCAGCAGTTCCCACTCCTACGAGCAGTACTTC
TRBD2	TRBV4-3	TRBJ2-7	few	CASSQDSSGYEQYF	TGTGCCAGCAGCCAGGATTCTAGCGGCTACGAGCAGTACTTC
NA	TRBV25-1	TRBJ1-1	NA	CASRAYWNTEAFF	TGTGCCAGCAGAGCATACTGGAACACTGAAGCTTTCTTT
TRBD1	TRBV9	TRBJ1-2	NA	CASSRDRPNYGYTF	TGTGCCAGTAGTCGGGACAGGCCAAACTATGGCTACACCTTC
TRBD2	TRBV19	TRBJ2-5	NA	CASSIVGLAGQETQYF	TGTGCCAGTAGTATAGTCGGACTAGCGGGACAAGAGACCCAGTACTTC
TRBD1	TRBV11-2	TRBJ2-2	NA	CASSLGQGVYRELFF	TGTGCCAGCAGCCTTGGACAGGGGGTTTACCGGGAGCTGTTTTTT
TRBD1	TRBV4-3	TRBJ2-2	NA	CASSYDRGLTGELFF	TGCGCCAGCAGTTATGACAGGGGGCTAACCGGGGAGCTGTTTTTT
NA	TRBV6-4	TRBJ1-6	NA	CASSDQPGGNSPLHF	TGTGCCAGCAGTGACCAGCCTGGGGGGAATTCACCCCTCCACTTT
NA	TRBV7-9	TRBJ1-4	NA	CASSWGATNEKLFF	TGTGCCAGCAGCTGGGGGGCAACTAATGAAAAACTGTTTTTT
TRBD2	TRBV20-1	TRBJ2-1	NA	CSAYSGRASNEQFF	TGCAGTGCTTATAGCGGGAGGGCCTCGAATGAGCAGTTCTTC